The clone carrying this TCR beta chain was observed a single time. Its antigen is as yet unknown. This sample was included in a study of cytomegalovirus exposure and HLA in healthy donors. Broader study findings: An observed cluster of highly shared sequence variants was recorded as a likely sequencing artifact.

Trimming cost V 4 bases and J 0 bases, with 9 bases left between them. Germline-derived CDR1 and CDR2 are MNHNS and SASEGT. The CDR3 has 14 residues. The PCR ran on 60 Vbeta and 13 Jbeta primers. Some clones are missing from TCRdb's copy, which holds only in-frame ones; the method was immunoSEQ multiplex PCR. The sample lists more than 100,000 clones, around four fifths occurring once. The rearrangement uses TRBV6-1 and TRBJ1-1, with D tentatively TRBD1 (5 bases). This receptor was identified in a man aged 55 to 70 in good health and CMV-seropositive. Sequenced material: PBMCs. The CDR3 sequence: CASSGQFLNTEAFF. DNA for the CDR3: TGTGCCAGCAGTGGACAGTTCCTGAACACTGAAGCTTTCTTT.